These T cell receptor beta chains were read from a single sample in a study of lymphopenia after photon versus proton radiotherapy. Sequenced by immunoSEQ multiplex PCR; TCRdb stores in-frame clones only, minus some. The sample holds more than 70,000 clones, around 82% seen once. The material sequenced was peripheral blood, taken from a patient treated with proton-based radiotherapy. These receptors all stem from a man in his 60s with pancreatic cancer. Both conserved end residues are part of each CDR3. A D gene is named only where the DNA matches it firmly. Clone size, where shown, is once, few, many, or a class for clones that have expanded.

J | D | V | size | DNA | CDR3
TRBJ2-2 | TRBD1 | TRBV28 | . | TGTGCCAGCGGGAACAGGGGGGTGGGCACCGGGGAGCTGTTTTTT | CASGNRGVGTGELFF
TRBJ1-6 | TRBD1 | TRBV7-8 | . | TGTGCCAGCAGCGCAGGGGGAGAGTATTCACCCCTCCACTTT | CASSAGGEYSPLHF
TRBJ2-2 | . | TRBV6-5 | . | TGTGCCAGCAGACCGGGACAACTGAACACCGGGGAGCTGTTTTTT | CASRPGQLNTGELFF
TRBJ2-2 | . | TRBV5-1 | . | TGCGCCAGCAGCTCTCAAGCAGGGAACACCGGGGAGCTGTTTTTT | CASSSQAGNTGELFF
TRBJ2-7 | . | TRBV2 | . | TGTGCCATACGACAGGACCCGTACTTC | CAIRQDPYF
TRBJ1-5 | . | TRBV7-2 | . | TGTGCCAGCAGCTCCTCATCCCGGGCCGGTCAGCCCCAGCATTTT | CASSSSSRAGQPQHF
TRBJ2-7 | . | TRBV30 | . | TGTGCCTGGAGTGTACTAGCCAACTACGAGCAGTACTTC | CAWSVLANYEQYF
TRBJ2-1 | . | TRBV7-6 | . | TGTGCCAGCAGCTTAGCCAGGGACAATGAGCAGTTCTTC | CASSLARDNEQFF
TRBJ2-5 | . | TRBV5-6 | . | TGTGCCAGCAGCCTCGGGCCCCCTAGAACTGAGACCCAGTACTTC | CASSLGPPRTETQYF
TRBJ2-5 | . | TRBV30 | . | TGTGCCTCCAAGCCCCCGGACAGGAGGGGGACCCAGTACTTC | CASKPPDRRGTQYF
TRBJ1-1 | TRBD1 | TRBV27 | . | TGTGCCAGCAGACTTCAGGGGGGGGGCACTGAAGCTTTCTTT | CASRLQGGGTEAFF
TRBJ1-1 | TRBD1 | TRBV7-9 | . | TGTGCCAGCAGGGGACAGCTGAACACTGAAGCTTTCTTT | CASRGQLNTEAFF
TRBJ2-1 | . | TRBV10-3 | . | TGTGCCATCAGTAGCGCGGGAAATGATGAGCAGTTCTTC | CAISSAGNDEQFF
TRBJ1-2 | . | TRBV7-2 | . | TGTGCCAGCAGCTCACAGCTCAACTATGGCTACACCTTC | CASSSQLNYGYTF
TRBJ1-2 | . | TRBV2 | once | TGTGCCAGCGGCAGCGGTATGAGATCCTTTGGCTACACCTTC | CASGSGMRSFGYTF
TRBJ1-5 | . | TRBV7-9 | . | TGTGCCAGCAGCTTTTGGGGTCAGCCCCAGCATTTT | CASSFWGQPQHF
TRBJ2-7 | TRBD2 | TRBV7-4 | . | TGTGCCAGCAGCTCATGGACACCCACTAGCGGGAGATTCCACGAGCAGTACTTC | CASSSWTPTSGRFHEQYF
TRBJ1-5 | . | TRBV7-2 | . | TGTGCCAGCAGCCCCTGGGGGTTTGAAGAGCCCCAGCATTTT | CASSPWGFEEPQHF
TRBJ2-5 | . | TRBV5-8 | . | TGTGCCAGCAGCAACGGACAGAAAGTTATCGAAGAGACCCAGTACTTC | CASSNGQKVIEETQYF
TRBJ1-5 | . | TRBV7-2 | . | TGTGCCAGCAGCTTAGCGGGCCGAGCGAGTCAGCCCCAGCATTTT | CASSLAGRASQPQHF
TRBJ2-1 | . | TRBV18 | . | TGTGCCAGCTCACCATTACAGGGAGTACGCTCCTACAATGAGCAGTTCTTC | CASSPLQGVRSYNEQFF
TRBJ2-7 | TRBD1 | TRBV18 | . | TGTGCCAGCTCGCCACCGGACAGGGCGCTCTCCTACGAGCAGTACTTC | CASSPPDRALSYEQYF
TRBJ1-2 | . | TRBV7-6 | . | TGTGCCAGCAGCGCGAGCGGGGGGGGAAACTATGGCTACACCTTC | CASSASGGGNYGYTF
TRBJ1-2 | . | TRBV19 | once | TGTGCCAGTAGTACCCGGGCAGGGCCCAACTATGGCTACACCTTC | CASSTRAGPNYGYTF
TRBJ2-1 | . | TRBV18 | . | TGTGCCAGCTCACCTCTAAGCGATGAGCAGTTCTTC | CASSPLSDEQFF
TRBJ2-1 | . | TRBV19 | few | TGTGCCAGTAGTACCTTGCCCGGGAGTTACAATGAGCAGTTCTTC | CASSTLPGSYNEQFF
TRBJ2-7 | . | TRBV27 | . | TGTGCCAGCAGTTTTAAAGGCCCGGCCTACGAGCAGTACTTC | CASSFKGPAYEQYF
TRBJ1-1 | . | TRBV7-3 | . | TGTGCCAGCAGCTTAAACGGGAACACTGAAGCTTTCTTT | CASSLNGNTEAFF
TRBJ1-3 | . | TRBV14 | . | TGTGCCAGCAGCCGAAGCCACTCGAGCTCTGGAAACACCATATATTTT | CASSRSHSSSGNTIYF
TRBJ2-7 | . | TRBV30 | once | TGTGCCTGGAGTAACGGCAGGAACCTTTACGAGCAGTACTTC | CAWSNGRNLYEQYF
TRBJ2-3 | . | TRBV29-1 | . | TGCAGCTTGGTTGGGCATCCGAAGGCTAGCACAGATACGCAGTATTTT | CSLVGHPKASTDTQYF
TRBJ2-3 | . | TRBV5-5 | . | TGTGCCAGCAGCTTGGACTTAGATACGCAGTATTTT | CASSLDLDTQYF
TRBJ1-5 | . | TRBV18 | . | TGTGCCAGCTCTAGACAGAGCAATCAGCCCCAGCATTTT | CASSRQSNQPQHF
TRBJ2-3 | TRBD2 | TRBV4-3 | . | TGCGCCAGCAGCCAAGAAGCTTCTCTCCCAAGCGGGAGCCCAGATACGCAGTATTTT | CASSQEASLPSGSPDTQYF
TRBJ1-2 | TRBD1 | TRBV29-1 | . | TGCAGCGTGAGGGGTGGGACAGGGGGGAATAACTATGGCTACACCTTC | CSVRGGTGGNNYGYTF
TRBJ2-3 | TRBD2 | TRBV6-4 | . | TGTGCCAGCAGTGCACTATGGGCCGTGCTAGCTGGAAGCGGGGCAGATACGCAGTATTTT | CASSALWAVLAGSGADTQYF
TRBJ2-3 | . | TRBV18 | few | TGTGCCAGCTCACCAGACAGCACAGATACGCAGTATTTT | CASSPDSTDTQYF
TRBJ1-5 | . | TRBV5-6 | . | TGTGCCAGCAGCTTGATGGGGGGCGGGAATCAGCCCCAGCATTTT | CASSLMGGGNQPQHF
TRBJ1-2 | . | TRBV6-5 | . | TGTGCCAGCAGTGACTTATGGGGCTACACCTTC | CASSDLWGYTF
TRBJ1-5 | . | TRBV19 | . | TGTGCCAGTACCGTAGGAGACAGGCGTAATCAGCCCCAGCATTTT | CASTVGDRRNQPQHF
TRBJ1-2 | . | TRBV30 | . | TGTGCCTGGAGCGACCGGGCCCCGGGAGGCTACACCTTC | CAWSDRAPGGYTF
TRBJ2-7 | TRBD2 | TRBV11-2 | . | TGTGCCAGCAGCCGATTGACTAGCGGGAGAACCCACGAGCAGTACTTC | CASSRLTSGRTHEQYF
TRBJ2-3 | . | TRBV11-2 | . | TGTGCCAGCAGCTTAGACAGGGGCCCAGATACGCAGTATTTT | CASSLDRGPDTQYF
TRBJ2-1 | TRBD2 | TRBV29-1 | . | TGCAGCGTTGCTCGTCTAGCGGGCTCCTACAATGAGCAGTTCTTC | CSVARLAGSYNEQFF
TRBJ2-7 | . | TRBV4-3 | . | TGCGCCAGCAGCCAAGATTGGGGGGCGGGACAGATCTACGAGCAGTACTTC | CASSQDWGAGQIYEQYF
TRBJ2-3 | . | TRBV29-1 | . | TGCAGCGTTGAAGGGACGGACAGAGCCACAGATACGCAGTATTTT | CSVEGTDRATDTQYF